This T cell receptor (beta chain) came from a study of OX40 agonist ivuxolimab in advanced cancers. Regarding the study as a whole: Partial responders treated at 0.1-3.0 mg/kg exhibited clonal expansion among the lowest measured. Antigen specificity was not determined for the expanded peripheral T cells.

Some clones are missing from TCRdb's copy, which holds only in-frame ones; the method was immunoSEQ multiplex PCR. The table includes 70,000 to 75,000 clones, 80% to 95% detected once. About this clone itself: Its target is unknown.

V lost 9 bases and J lost 7; bases outside the gene matches: 19. The CDR3 loop spans 16 amino acids. Looked up from germline, CDR1 is WSHSY and CDR2 is SAAADI. The source was CD4+ or CD8+ T cells sorted from blood, collected in a trial of the OX40 agonist ivuxolimab. The TCR comes from an adult with an advanced solid tumor such as melanoma, head and neck, liver or kidney cancer. This chain links TRBV10-2 with TRBJ2-5, with TRBD2 matching over 8 bases. CDR3 protein: CASGLVAGYAGGTQYF. The CDR3 DNA sequence: TGCGCCAGTGGCTTGGTAGCGGGATACGCTGGGGGGACCCAGTACTTC.